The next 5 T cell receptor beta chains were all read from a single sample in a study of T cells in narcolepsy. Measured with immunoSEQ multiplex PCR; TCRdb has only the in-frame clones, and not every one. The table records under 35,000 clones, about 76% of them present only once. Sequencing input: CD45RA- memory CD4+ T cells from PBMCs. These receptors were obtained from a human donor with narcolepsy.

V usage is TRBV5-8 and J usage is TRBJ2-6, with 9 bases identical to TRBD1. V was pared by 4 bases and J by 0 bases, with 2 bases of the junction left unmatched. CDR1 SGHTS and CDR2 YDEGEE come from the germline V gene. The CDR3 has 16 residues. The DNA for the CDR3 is TGTGCCAGCAGCGGACAGGGGTTCTCTGGGGCCAACGTCCTGACTTTC. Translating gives CASSGQGFSGANVLTF. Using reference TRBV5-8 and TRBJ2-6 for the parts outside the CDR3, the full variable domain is EAGVTQSPTHLIKTRGQQATLRCSPISGHTSVYWYQQALGLGLQFLLWYDEGEERNRGNFPPRFSGRQFPNYSSELNVNALELEDSALYLCASSGQGFSGANVLTFGAGSRLTVL.

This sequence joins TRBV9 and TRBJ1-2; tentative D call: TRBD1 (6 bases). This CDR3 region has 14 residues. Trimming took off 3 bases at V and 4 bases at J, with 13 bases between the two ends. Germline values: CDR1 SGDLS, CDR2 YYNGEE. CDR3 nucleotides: TGTGCCAGCAGCGAGGGGGGCGGGACCTATGGCTACACCTTC. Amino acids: CASSEGGGTYGYTF.

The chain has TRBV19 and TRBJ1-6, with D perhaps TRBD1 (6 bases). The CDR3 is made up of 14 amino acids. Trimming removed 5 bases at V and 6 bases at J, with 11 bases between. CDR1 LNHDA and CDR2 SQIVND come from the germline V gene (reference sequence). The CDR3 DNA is TGTGCCAGTAGTCTCCAGGGGAGTAATTCACCCCTCCACTTT. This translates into CASSLQGSNSPLHF.

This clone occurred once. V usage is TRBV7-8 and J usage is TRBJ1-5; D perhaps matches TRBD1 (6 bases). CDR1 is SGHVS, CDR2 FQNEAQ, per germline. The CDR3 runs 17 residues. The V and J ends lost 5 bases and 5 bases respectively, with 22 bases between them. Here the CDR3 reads CASSLRTGIQADQPQHF. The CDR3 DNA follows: TGTGCCAGCAGCCTGAGAACAGGGATACAAGCCGATCAGCCCCAGCATTTT.

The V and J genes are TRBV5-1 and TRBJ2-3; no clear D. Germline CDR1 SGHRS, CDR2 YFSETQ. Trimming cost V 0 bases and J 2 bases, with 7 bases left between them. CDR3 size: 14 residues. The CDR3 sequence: CASSLGGHTDTQYF. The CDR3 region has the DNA TGCGCCAGCAGCTTGGGTGGTCACACAGATACGCAGTATTTT. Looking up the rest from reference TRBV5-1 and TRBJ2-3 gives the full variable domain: KAGVTQTPRYLIKTRGQQVTLSCSPISGHRSVSWYQQTPGQGLQFLFEYFSETQRNKGNFPGRFSGRQFSNSRSEMNVSTLELGDSALYLCASSLGGHTDTQYFGPGTRLTVL.